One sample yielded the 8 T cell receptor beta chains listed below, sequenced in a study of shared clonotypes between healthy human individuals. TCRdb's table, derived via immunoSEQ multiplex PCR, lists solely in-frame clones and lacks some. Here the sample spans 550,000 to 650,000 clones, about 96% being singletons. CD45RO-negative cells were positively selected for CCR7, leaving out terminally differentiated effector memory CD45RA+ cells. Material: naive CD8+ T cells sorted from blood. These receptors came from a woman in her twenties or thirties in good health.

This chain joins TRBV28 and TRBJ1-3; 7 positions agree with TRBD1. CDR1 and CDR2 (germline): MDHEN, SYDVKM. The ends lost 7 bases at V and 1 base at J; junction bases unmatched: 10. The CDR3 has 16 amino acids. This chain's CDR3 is CASKPRDSISGNTIYF. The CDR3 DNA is TGTGCCAGCAAACCTCGGGACAGCATTTCTGGAAACACCATATATTTT.

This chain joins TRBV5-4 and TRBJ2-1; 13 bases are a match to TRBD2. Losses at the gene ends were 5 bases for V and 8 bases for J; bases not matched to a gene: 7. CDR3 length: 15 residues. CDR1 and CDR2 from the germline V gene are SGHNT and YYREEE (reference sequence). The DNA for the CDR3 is TGTGCCAGCAGATACGGGACTAGCGGGATCGATGAGCAGTTCTTC. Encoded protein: CASRYGTSGIDEQFF.

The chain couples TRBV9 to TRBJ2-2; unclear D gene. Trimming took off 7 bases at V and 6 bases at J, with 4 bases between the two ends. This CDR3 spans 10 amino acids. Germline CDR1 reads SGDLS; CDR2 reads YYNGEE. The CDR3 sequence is CASGAGELFF. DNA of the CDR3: TGTGCCAGCGGGGCCGGGGAGCTGTTTTTT.

CDR3 region: CASSFEDRAYEQYF. In nucleotides, the CDR3 is TGTGCCAGCAGCTTCGAGGACAGGGCCTACGAGCAGTACTTC. The V gene is TRBV7-6, the J gene TRBJ2-5; 8 nucleotides align to TRBD1. The DNA end is more similar to TRBJ2-7, so the J call may be wrong. The V gene's germline CDR1 is SGHVS and CDR2 FNYEAQ. The CDR3 consists of 14 residues.

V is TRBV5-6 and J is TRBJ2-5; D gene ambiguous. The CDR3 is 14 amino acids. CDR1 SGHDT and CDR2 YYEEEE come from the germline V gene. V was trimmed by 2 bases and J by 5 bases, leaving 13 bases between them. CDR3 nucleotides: TGTGCCAGCAGCTTTCGTCAAGCCCCCGAGACCCAGTACTTC. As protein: CASSFRQAPETQYF. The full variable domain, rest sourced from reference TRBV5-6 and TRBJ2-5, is DAGVTQSPTHLIKTRGQQVTLRCSPKSGHDTVSWYQQALGQGPQFIFQYYEEEERQRGNFPDRFSGHQFPNYSSELNVNALLLGDSALYLCASSFRQAPETQYFGPGTRLLVL.

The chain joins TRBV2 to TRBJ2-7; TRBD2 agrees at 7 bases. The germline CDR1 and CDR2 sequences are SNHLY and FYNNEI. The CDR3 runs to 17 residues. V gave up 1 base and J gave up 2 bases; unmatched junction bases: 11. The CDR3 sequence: CASSEGPAGVPPYEQYF. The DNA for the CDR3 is TGTGCCAGCAGTGAAGGCCCGGCGGGGGTACCACCCTACGAGCAGTACTTC.

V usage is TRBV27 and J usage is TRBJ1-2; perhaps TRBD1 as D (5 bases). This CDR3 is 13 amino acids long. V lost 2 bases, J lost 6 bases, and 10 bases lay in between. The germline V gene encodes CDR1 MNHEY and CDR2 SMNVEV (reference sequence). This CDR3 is CASSLRGDDGYTF. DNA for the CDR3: TGTGCCAGCAGTTTACGGGGCGATGATGGCTACACCTTC.

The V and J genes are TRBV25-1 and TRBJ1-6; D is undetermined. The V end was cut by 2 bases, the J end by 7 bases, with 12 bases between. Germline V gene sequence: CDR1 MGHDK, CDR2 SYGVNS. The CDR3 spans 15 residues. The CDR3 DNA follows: TGTGCCAGCAGTGAAGTCGGGCTATTCAATTCACCCCTCCACTTT. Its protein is CASSEVGLFNSPLHF.